This TCR beta chain was sequenced in a study of sequential checkpoint blockade in melanoma. Treatment given: randomized to nivolumab then ipilimumab (arm A) or the reverse (arm B). TCRdb's table, derived via immunoSEQ multiplex PCR, lists solely in-frame clones and lacks some. The sample includes some 6,100 clones, around 53% seen only once; the top ten take less than 20%. The CDR3 is 15 residues long. CDR1 SNHLY and CDR2 FYNNEI come from the germline V gene. V trimming: 11 bases; J trimming: 3 bases; junction bases outside the gene matches: 13. This receptor was obtained from a human donor with melanoma. Sequencing was performed on CD8+ T cells sorted from blood (inferred from file names), taken from a patient given nivolumab and ipilimumab in sequence. J is TRBJ1-2 and V is TRBV2, with 9 positions matching TRBD1. CDR3 sequence reads: CAYGTGSPLDYGYTF. In nucleotides, the CDR3 is TGTGCCTATGGGACAGGGAGCCCGCTCGACTATGGCTACACCTTC.